The 19 T cell receptor beta chains below all came from one sample that was sequenced in a study of CD4+ T cells in melanoma. The assay was immunoSEQ multiplex PCR, and TCRdb's table has in-frame clones only and misses some. The sample shows roughly 4,700 clones, under 65% of them seen only once. Material for sequencing was cells from a culture (not recorded whether cultured in vitro). The source is a human donor with melanoma.

The chain has TRBV30 and TRBJ2-2, with D perhaps TRBD1 (6 bases). There are 12 residues in the CDR3. V was clipped by 4 bases and J by 5 bases, with 8 bases between them. Germline CDR1 reads GTSNPN; CDR2 reads SVGIG (reference sequence). Written as DNA, the CDR3 is TGTGCCTGGACAGGGGCGACCGGGGAGCTGTTTTTT. Its translation is CAWTGATGELFF.

The chain joins TRBV7-2 to TRBJ2-5, with no clear D. From germline, CDR1 is SGHTA and CDR2 FQGNSA. V was shortened by 5 bases and J by 0 bases, with 4 bases between the two germline ends. The CDR3 length is 12 residues. The CDR3 DNA reads TGTGCCAGCAGCGCCTACCAAGAGACCCAGTACTTC. This sequence encodes CASSAYQETQYF.

V usage is TRBV3-1 (or the pseudogene TRBV3-2) and J usage is TRBJ1-4; no definite D call. This CDR3 has 14 amino acids. The germline V gene encodes CDR1 LGHDT and CDR2 YNNKEL (reference sequence). V lost 7 bases to trimming and J lost 6 bases, with 15 bases between them. CDR3 in amino acids: CASTQAERHEKLFF. CDR3 nucleotides: TGTGCCAGCACCCAGGCGGAGAGGCATGAAAAACTGTTTTTT.

This chain links TRBV21-1 with TRBJ2-2; TRBD1 reflects the table's D call only, with no check against the DNA. TRBV21-1 is a pseudogene. The CDR3 totals 20 residues. The CDR3 bases are TGTGCCAGCAGCAAAGAGGTAGGGGTGCCGGGACAGGGGGCTGGCGGGGAGCTGTTTTTT. It yields the protein CASSKEVGVPGQGAGGELFF.

V gene TRBV28 combines with J gene TRBJ2-7; 8 bases are shared with TRBD1. Looked up from germline, CDR1 is MDHEN and CDR2 is SYDVKM. The CDR3 has 14 amino acids. The V gene end was trimmed by 4 bases and the J gene end by 2 bases; junction bases not matched to a gene: 4. The CDR3 loop is CASSSDRETYEQYF. CDR3 bases: TGTGCCAGCAGTTCGGACAGGGAAACCTACGAGCAGTACTTC.

The chain links TRBV30 to TRBJ1-1; maybe TRBD1 (5 bases). V shed 0 bases and J shed 5 bases, with 19 bases lying between them. Germline loops: CDR1 GTSNPN, CDR2 SVGIG (reference sequence). This CDR3 comprises 16 residues. CDR3 in DNA: TGTGCCTGGAGTGTACGGGGGATTTCTTGGGGGACTGAAGCTTTCTTT. Translated, it gives CAWSVRGISWGTEAFF.

This clone occurred a few times. V and J are TRBV11-2 and TRBJ1-5, with D tentatively TRBD1 (5 bases). Trimming removed 1 base at V and 4 bases at J, with 8 bases between. Per the germline V gene, CDR1 is SGHAT and CDR2 is FQNNGV. The CDR3 is 14 amino acids. The CDR3, as DNA: TGTGCCAGCAGCTTAGGACAGACTAATCAGCCCCAGCATTTT. Protein sequence: CASSLGQTNQPQHF.

This clone is labeled as medium-sized. V is TRBV9 and J is TRBJ1-4; D call uncertain. Germline V gene sequence: CDR1 SGDLS, CDR2 YYNGEE. This CDR3 is built from 15 residues. V lost 4 bases to trimming and J lost 8 bases, with 18 bases between them. CDR3 nucleotides: TGTGCCAGCAGCTCGGACGTTGGGAGAGAGGAAAAACTGTTTTTT. Its protein is CASSSDVGREEKLFF.

By frequency in the sample, this clone is large (0.1 to 1%). This rearrangement joins TRBV6-6 to TRBJ2-7, with D tentatively TRBD2 (6 bases). In germline, CDR1 is MNHNY, CDR2 SVGAGI (reference sequence). The CDR3 is made up of 13 amino acids. V was pared by 2 bases and J by 3 bases, with 8 bases between. In DNA, the CDR3 is TGTGCCAGCAGTTACAGGGGAGGCTACGAGCAGTACTTC. This codes for CASSYRGGYEQYF.

The chain has TRBV5-1 and TRBJ2-1; D ambiguous. V was pared by 1 base and J by 4 bases, with 9 bases between. The germline V gene encodes CDR1 SGHRS and CDR2 YFSETQ. The CDR3 consists of 14 residues. CDR3 residues: CASSLFAEYNEQFF. CDR3 coding DNA: TGCGCCAGCAGCTTGTTCGCGGAATACAATGAGCAGTTCTTC.

By sample share, this clone is medium-sized. The V and J genes are TRBV3-1 (or the pseudogene TRBV3-2) and TRBJ2-1; 11 nucleotides agree with TRBD2. Trimming cost V 3 bases and J 9 bases; bases outside gene matches: 7. The CDR3 sequence is 15 residues long. Germline V gene lookup returns CDR1 LGHDT and CDR2 YNNKEL (reference sequence). The CDR3 spells CASSHTTSGVGEQFF. In nucleotides, the CDR3 is TGTGCCAGCAGCCACACGACTAGCGGGGTAGGTGAGCAGTTCTTC.

This clone was detected a few times. The chain carries TRBV27 and TRBJ1-1; 9 bases are a match to TRBD1. The trim removed 3 bases at V and 0 bases at J, leaving 2 bases unmatched. This CDR3 contains 15 residues. Germline values: CDR1 MNHEY, CDR2 SMNVEV (reference sequence). This CDR3 is CASSFGTGMNTEAFF. The CDR3 DNA is TGTGCCAGCAGTTTCGGGACAGGGATGAACACTGAAGCTTTCTTT.

This chain uses TRBV2 with TRBJ2-2, with D tentatively TRBD1 (6 bases). This CDR3 region has 16 residues. Germline CDR1 is SNHLY and CDR2 is FYNNEI. Trimming took 4 bases from V and 6 from J, leaving 18 bases between them. The CDR3 bases are TGTGCCAGCAGTGGAGCGGCGGCCGAGGGGGCCGGGGAGCTGTTTTTT. This encodes CASSGAAAEGAGELFF.

V is TRBV7-8 and J is TRBJ1-4; a weak D match, TRBD1 (5 bases). This CDR3 has 16 amino acids. The V gene's germline CDR1 is SGHVS and CDR2 FQNEAQ. V gave up 4 bases and J gave up 8 bases, with 20 bases separating them. The CDR3 protein is CASSSKTGVRGEKLFF. In DNA form, the CDR3 reads TGTGCCAGCAGCTCGAAAACGGGGGTTCGGGGGGAAAAACTGTTTTTT.

The chain couples TRBV5-1 to TRBJ1-6; D call uncertain. The V end lost 3 bases, the J end lost 4 bases, and 14 bases lay between the germline ends. This CDR3 comprises 16 residues. CDR1 is SGHRS and CDR2 is YFSETQ in the germline V gene. The DNA of the CDR3 is TGCGCCAGCAGCTCTACCCCGGGGTTGTATAATTCACCCCTCCACTTT. Encoded protein: CASSSTPGLYNSPLHF.

This clone was counted a few times. J is TRBJ2-2 and V is TRBV5-1; D is perhaps TRBD1 or TRBD2 (5 bases each). V was pared by 10 bases and J by 3 bases, with 22 bases between. From germline, CDR1 is SGHRS and CDR2 YFSETQ. The CDR3 has 16 residues. The CDR3 sequence: CASQKTARGDTGELFF. CDR3 nucleotides: TGCGCCTCTCAGAAGACAGCAAGAGGGGACACCGGGGAGCTGTTTTTT. The variable domain in full, with the rest retrieved from reference TRBV5-1 and TRBJ2-2, is KAGVTQTPRYLIKTRGQQVTLSCSPISGHRSVSWYQQTPGQGLQFLFEYFSETQRNKGNFPGRFSGRQFSNSRSEMNVSTLELGDSALYLCASQKTARGDTGELFFGEGSRLTVL.

In its sample, this clone ranks as medium-sized. This chain joins TRBV3-1 (or the pseudogene TRBV3-2) and TRBJ1-1; possibly TRBD1 for D (5 bases). Trimming removed 3 bases at V and 1 base at J, with 12 bases between. Germline V gene sequence: CDR1 LGHDT, CDR2 YNNKEL (reference sequence). The CDR3 consists of 15 residues. The CDR3 nucleotides are TGTGCCAGCAGCCAGGCTCATACAGGGAACACTGAAGCTTTCTTT. Residues: CASSQAHTGNTEAFF.

The chain has TRBV4-1 and TRBJ2-1; TRBD2 is a possible D gene (5 bases). The ends were cut back, 4 bases at V and 9 bases at J, with 19 bases in the middle. The length of the CDR3 is 15 residues. CDR1 MGHRA and CDR2 YSYEKL come from the germline V gene. The CDR3 is CASSRAARAAGEQFF. The CDR3 DNA follows: TGCGCCAGCAGCCGAGCGGCGAGGGCGGCGGGTGAGCAGTTCTTC.

V gene TRBV5-8 combines with J gene TRBJ2-7; no firm D call. CDR1 and CDR2 from the germline V gene are SGHTS and YDEGEE. The CDR3 length is 13 residues. Trimming pared 3 bases from V and 3 bases from J, leaving 10 bases between. This CDR3 is CASSYDPDYEQYF. CDR3 bases: TGTGCCAGCAGCTATGACCCAGACTACGAGCAGTACTTC.